The 28 T cell receptor beta chains in this list originate from one sample, sequenced in a study of T cell responses to AZD1222 COVID-19 vaccine. Assay: immunoSEQ multiplex PCR; the TCRdb copy retains only in-frame clones and omits some. The data contain some 130,000 clones, around 90% of them singletons. The starting material was peripheral blood, obtained 28 days after the second AZD1222 dose. These receptors all come from an adult who received the AZD1222 COVID-19 vaccine.

J is TRBJ2-7 and V is TRBV12-3 or TRBV12-4; D might be TRBD2 (7 bases). The length of the CDR3 is 13 residues. V lost 7 bases and J lost 3, with 13 bases in between. The CDR3 coding sequence is TGTGCCAGCACGAAGGGGGGGAGCTACGAGCAGTACTTC. Translated, it gives CASTKGGSYEQYF.

As DNA, the CDR3 is TGTGCCAGTAGCGGGGCAACTAATGAAAAACTGTTTTTT. Its translation: CASSGATNEKLFF. V gene TRBV19 combines with J gene TRBJ1-4, with D hard to call. This CDR3 spans 13 amino acids. Between the trimmed V and J ends, which lost 6 bases and 0 bases, there was a span of 5 bases. Germline CDR1 and CDR2: LNHDA and SQIVND (reference sequence).

This chain connects TRBV3-1 (or the pseudogene TRBV3-2) to TRBJ1-3; a possible D gene is TRBD1 (6 bases). V lost 4 bases, J lost 4 bases, and 11 bases lay in between. CDR3 length: 14 amino acids. CDR1 is LGHDT, CDR2 YNNKEL, per germline (reference sequence). CDR3 loop: CASSRYREGNTIYF. The CDR3 DNA is TGTGCCAGCAGCCGATACAGGGAGGGAAACACCATATATTTT.

This clone was seen just once. This sequence joins TRBV5-1 and TRBJ2-2, with TRBD2 matching 7 bases. CDR1 is SGHRS and CDR2 is YFSETQ in the germline V gene. The length of the CDR3 is 15 residues. V trimming: 4 bases; J trimming: 3 bases; junction bases outside the gene matches: 6. The CDR3 spells CASSRSGADTGELFF. The CDR3 DNA sequence: TGCGCCAGCAGCCGAAGCGGGGCGGACACCGGGGAGCTGTTTTTT.

CDR3 sequence (DNA): TGTGCCAGCAGCCAAGAATGGAGGGCCAACTATGGCTACACCTTC. Protein: CASSQEWRANYGYTF. The genes are TRBV3-1 (or the pseudogene TRBV3-2) and TRBJ1-2, with D hard to call. The germline V gene has CDR1 LGHDT and CDR2 YNNKEL (reference sequence). The CDR3 is 15 residues long. V lost 0 bases to trimming and J lost 2 bases, with 10 bases between them.

The rearrangement joins TRBV30 to TRBJ2-5; 7 bases align to TRBD2. With V trimmed by 4 bases and J by 7 bases, 6 bases remained unmatched. Germline V gene lookup returns CDR1 GTSNPN and CDR2 SVGIG (reference sequence). CDR3 size: 12 residues. The CDR3 reads CAWNQWEGTQYF. The CDR3 DNA sequence: TGTGCCTGGAATCAGTGGGAGGGGACCCAGTACTTC.

The rearrangement joins TRBV5-1 to TRBJ2-3, with unresolved D. V was cut by 3 bases and J by 0 bases, with 5 bases left in between. Germline V lookup: CDR1 SGHRS, CDR2 YFSETQ. The CDR3 length is 13 residues. The CDR3 here is CASSYDSTDTQYF. Written as DNA, the CDR3 is TGCGCCAGCAGCTATGACAGCACAGATACGCAGTATTTT.

The chain couples TRBV30 to TRBJ1-2, with TRBD1 matching over 7 bases. Germline CDR1 GTSNPN, CDR2 SVGIG (reference sequence). The trim removed 7 bases at V and 4 bases at J, leaving 6 bases unmatched. The CDR3 runs to 12 residues. The CDR3: CAFEGGLYGYTF. Here the CDR3 DNA reads TGTGCCTTCGAAGGGGGCCTCTATGGCTACACCTTC.

The V gene is TRBV7-8, the J gene TRBJ2-2; D not certain. The CDR3 extends over 13 amino acids. The germline V and J ends were trimmed by 9 bases and 0 bases, with 8 bases remaining between them. Germline V gives CDR1 SGHVS, CDR2 FQNEAQ. CDR3 nucleotide sequence: TGTGCCAGTAACCCAACGAACACCGGGGAGCTGTTTTTT. It translates to CASNPTNTGELFF.

The chain employs TRBV2 and TRBJ1-6, with 9 bases fitting TRBD1. The V segment lost 0 bases and the J segment 5 bases; nucleotides outside the gene matches: 2. The CDR3 contains 16 residues. Per germline, CDR1 SNHLY and CDR2 FYNNEI. The CDR3 DNA reads TGTGCCAGCAGTGAAGCGGGGACAGGGAATAATTCACCCCTCCACTTT. Translated, it gives CASSEAGTGNNSPLHF. Supplemented by reference TRBV2 and TRBJ1-6, the full variable domain reads EPEVTQTPSHQVTQMGQEVILRCVPISNHLYFYWYRQILGQKVEFLVSFYNNEISEKSEIFDDQFSVERPDGSNFTLKIRSTKLEDSAMYFCASSEAGTGNNSPLHFGNGTRLTVT.

The rearrangement joins TRBV2 to TRBJ1-6, with D tentatively TRBD1 (5 bases). The CDR3 contains 16 residues. V was cut by 6 bases and J by 9 bases, with 21 bases left in between. Germline CDR1 reads SNHLY; CDR2 reads FYNNEI. Here the CDR3 reads CASRGGPGQIGSPLHF. CDR3 sequence (DNA): TGTGCCAGCAGGGGAGGGCCAGGGCAGATAGGTTCACCCCTCCACTTT.

In its sample, this clone was seen a few times. This chain links TRBV4-3 with TRBJ2-4; D uncertain. Germline V gives CDR1 LGHNA, CDR2 YSLEER. V lost 1 base and J lost 0, with 7 bases in between. CDR3 length: 15 amino acids. The CDR3 sequence: CASSQGLLAKNIQYF. The DNA for the CDR3 is TGCGCCAGCAGCCAAGGGCTACTAGCCAAAAACATTCAGTACTTC.

This clone was picked up one time. The rearrangement links TRBV7-2 to TRBJ1-5, with D maybe TRBD1 (5 bases). CDR1 and CDR2 from the germline V gene are SGHTA and FQGNSA. Trimming left V 0 bases short and J 4 bases short, with 10 bases between. The CDR3 is 15 residues long. The CDR3 DNA is TGTGCCAGCAGCTTAGCGCTGGGGCCAAATCAGCCCCAGCATTTT. It codes for CASSLALGPNQPQHF. Full variable domain (missing parts from reference TRBV7-2 and TRBJ1-5): GAGVSQSPSNKVTEKGKDVELRCDPISGHTALYWYRQSLGQGLEFLIYFQGNSAPDKSGLPSDRFSAERTGGSVSTLTIQRTQQEDSAVYLCASSLALGPNQPQHFGDGTRLSIL.

The V gene is TRBV7-9, the J gene TRBJ2-3; D may be TRBD1 (6 bases). The CDR3 is 14 amino acids. With 5 bases removed from V and 2 bases from J, the gap between germline ends came to 11 bases. In germline, CDR1 is SEHNR, CDR2 FQNEAQ (reference sequence). CDR3 bases: TGTGCCAGCAGCGGGGACACCTACACAGATACGCAGTATTTT. Amino acids: CASSGDTYTDTQYF.

This chain links TRBV5-1 with TRBJ2-3; D unresolved. The germline V and J ends were trimmed by 4 bases and 1 base, with 7 bases remaining between them. Germline CDR1 SGHRS, CDR2 YFSETQ. The CDR3 is 13 amino acids. As DNA, the CDR3 is TGCGCCAGCAGCAGCACTGGCACAGATACGCAGTATTTT. Translated: CASSSTGTDTQYF.

J is TRBJ2-7 and V is TRBV7-2; 11 bases align to TRBD2. Germline V lookup: CDR1 SGHTA, CDR2 FQGNSA. V lost 2 bases to trimming and J lost 4 bases; unmatched junction nucleotides: 4. The CDR3 contains 15 residues. The CDR3 DNA reads as TGTGCCAGCAGCTTAACTAGCGGGGGTGGTTACGAGCAGTACTTC. Translated: CASSLTSGGGYEQYF.

The rearrangement links TRBV6-2 or TRBV6-3 to TRBJ2-5; 8 nucleotides match TRBD2. This CDR3 has 16 amino acids. Per germline, CDR1 MNHEY and CDR2 SVGEGT. V was pared by 5 bases and J by 7 bases, with 15 bases of the junction left unmatched. CDR3 protein: CASSPWQGLDSSTQYF. Here the CDR3 DNA reads TGTGCCAGCAGTCCCTGGCAGGGACTAGATTCTTCGACCCAGTACTTC.

The chain combines TRBV11-3 with TRBJ2-2; maybe TRBD1 (6 bases). The CDR3 is made up of 14 amino acids. CDR1 SGHNT and CDR2 YENEEA come from the germline V gene. The V end was cut by 7 bases, the J end by 4 bases, with 13 bases between. The CDR3 nucleotides read TGTGCCAGCACCCAGATACAGGGCACCGGGGAGCTGTTTTTT. Translated, it gives CASTQIQGTGELFF.

The rearrangement joins TRBV11-3 to TRBJ1-1; D unresolved. V dropped 1 base and J dropped 4 bases, with 7 bases sitting between them. The CDR3 has 13 residues. Germline lookup yields CDR1 SGHNT and CDR2 YENEEA. The CDR3 spells CASSLVGGTEAFF. CDR3 nucleotides: TGTGCCAGCAGCTTAGTAGGTGGCACTGAAGCTTTCTTT.

The chain links TRBV6-5 to TRBJ1-3; D gene ambiguous. Germline V gene lookup returns CDR1 MNHEY and CDR2 SVGAGI. This CDR3 comprises 14 residues. V was pared by 2 bases and J by 2 bases, with 7 bases between. CDR3 protein: CASSYTPAGNTIYF. CDR3 in DNA: TGTGCCAGCAGTTACACGCCCGCTGGAAACACCATATATTTT.

J is TRBJ2-7 and V is TRBV11-2; D is tentatively TRBD1 or TRBD2 (5 bases each). V shed 4 bases and J shed 6 bases, with 13 bases lying between them. The CDR3 covers 13 residues. Per the germline V gene, CDR1 is SGHAT and CDR2 is FQNNGV. The CDR3 DNA reads TGTGCCAGCAGCTACGGGACGGCGGGCGAGCAGTACTTC. The encoded protein is CASSYGTAGEQYF.

V is TRBV11-3 and J is TRBJ2-3; TRBD1 matches at 11 bases. J lost 3 bases, V lost 1 base, and 6 bases had no gene match. Germline CDR1 SGHNT, CDR2 YENEEA. This CDR3 has 17 amino acids. CDR3: CASSLGTGGPATDTQYF. The DNA of the CDR3 is TGTGCCAGCAGCTTAGGGACAGGGGGCCCCGCGACAGATACGCAGTATTTT.

The V call is TRBV18, the J call TRBJ1-2, with 7 bases fitting TRBD1. Trimming cost V 6 bases and J 4 bases; bases outside gene matches: 17. The CDR3 contains 17 residues. CDR1 is KGHSH and CDR2 is LQKENI in the germline V gene. This CDR3 is CASSRTETGALGYGYTF. The CDR3 nucleotides read TGTGCCAGCTCGCGCACGGAAACAGGGGCGCTAGGCTATGGCTACACCTTC.

The chain employs TRBV5-5 and TRBJ2-3; D unclear. Germline CDR1 is SGHKS and CDR2 is YYEKEE (reference sequence). The CDR3 runs to 14 residues. V was cut by 4 bases and J by 1 base, with 10 bases left in between. CDR3 residues: CASSVDPGTDTQYF. CDR3 in DNA: TGTGCCAGCAGCGTTGACCCAGGCACAGATACGCAGTATTTT.

This chain joins TRBV20-1 and TRBJ1-4; D uncertain. The CDR3 is 15 amino acids. With 3 bases removed from V and 3 bases from J, the gap between germline ends came to 14 bases. Germline CDR1 DFQATT, CDR2 SNEGSKA (reference sequence). In DNA, the CDR3 is TGCAGTGCTAGTGAACCGACCGGGGCTAATGAAAAACTGTTTTTT. It specifies CSASEPTGANEKLFF.

The genes are TRBV12-1 and TRBJ1-1. TRBV12-1 represents a pseudogene. This CDR3 is 14 amino acids long. CDR3 sequence: CASSLEVLNTEAFF. CDR3 DNA: TGTGCCAGCAGCCTCGAGGTTTTGAACACTGAAGCTTTCTTT.

The V gene is TRBV19, the J gene TRBJ2-5; D is perhaps TRBD1 or TRBD2 (6 bases each). This CDR3 spans 13 amino acids. Germline V gene sequence: CDR1 LNHDA, CDR2 SQIVND (reference sequence). Trimming took 3 bases from V and 5 from J, leaving 10 bases between them. CDR3 coding DNA: TGTGCCAGTAGTATTACGGGGGCCGAGACCCAGTACTTC. Translation: CASSITGAETQYF. The variable domain in full, completed from reference TRBV19 and TRBJ2-5, reads DGGITQSPKYLFRKEGQNVTLSCEQNLNHDAMYWYRQDPGQGLRLIYYSQIVNDFQKGDIAEGYSVSREKKESFPLTVTSAQKNPTAFYLCASSITGAETQYFGPGTRLLVL.

The chain joins TRBV11-2 to TRBJ2-5; 8 bases fit TRBD2. V gave up 4 bases and J gave up 4 bases; unmatched junction bases: 5. Germline V gene data show CDR1 as SGHAT and CDR2 as FQNNGV. CDR3 length: 14 residues. The CDR3 loop reads CASSSTAGGETQYF. The CDR3 nucleotides read TGTGCCAGCAGCTCCACCGCGGGAGGAGAGACCCAGTACTTC.